This T cell receptor (beta chain) is drawn from a study of OX40 agonist ivuxolimab in advanced cancers. The germline CDR1 and CDR2 sequences are SGHVS and FNYEAQ. Trimming pared 5 bases from V and 2 bases from J, leaving 13 bases between. The CDR3 consists of 14 residues. The repertoire was sequenced with immunoSEQ multiplex PCR; TCRdb's copy has only in-frame clones and lacks some. The data hold about 160,000 clones, with roughly 94% observed a single time. The V and J genes are TRBV7-6 and TRBJ2-7; D may be TRBD1 (6 bases). Sequenced here: CD4+ or CD8+ T cells sorted from blood, sampled in a trial of the OX40 agonist ivuxolimab. This receptor was identified in an adult with an advanced solid tumor such as melanoma, head and neck, liver or kidney cancer. The CDR3 sequence: CASSPPGTTYEQYF. The CDR3 DNA reads TGTGCCAGCAGCCCTCCCGGGACAACCTACGAGCAGTACTTC. Combining the CDR3 with reference TRBV7-6 and TRBJ2-7 gives the whole variable domain GAGVSQSPRYKVTKRGQDVALRCDPISGHVSLYWYRQALGQGPEFLTYFNYEAQQDKSGLPNDRFSAERPEGSISTLTIQRTEQRDSAMYRCASSPPGTTYEQYFGPGTRLTVT.